These 26 T cell receptor beta chains share one sample of origin, sequenced in a study of T cell clones after liver transplantation (dated by TCRdb to the late 2010s). Receptor amplification or capture employed the immunoSEQ multiplex PCR assay. TCRdb retrieved this table from immuneACCESS and kept in-frame rearrangements only. Not all clones are present; in checked studies, unresolved V genes account for under half, and no reason is known for the remainder. Here the sample has approximately 75,000 clones; about 80% occur a single time. The ten largest clonotypes hold 0.79% of the sample. This specimen consisted of CD4+ T cells from blood, obtained 12 months after liver transplant. The receptors come from a human patient who received a liver transplant. Some T cells may originate with the graft donor following a transplant.

The V and J genes are TRBV11-2 and TRBJ1-2; weak D call: TRBD1 (6 bases). Germline V lookup: CDR1 SGHAT, CDR2 FQNNGV. The CDR3 runs to 15 residues. The germline V and J ends were trimmed by 2 bases and 6 bases, with 16 bases remaining between them. CDR3 in amino acids: CASSLPGQLRDGYTF. Written as DNA, the CDR3 is TGTGCCAGCAGCTTACCCGGACAGCTCAGAGATGGCTACACCTTC.

J is TRBJ2-4 and V is TRBV11-3; 10 bases line up with TRBD2. V shed 5 bases, J shed 10 bases, and the junction held 11 bases outside the gene matches. The CDR3 runs 15 residues. Germline CDR1 reads SGHNT; CDR2 reads YENEEA. The CDR3 coding sequence is TGTGCCAGCAGCCCCGGGGGAGGACTAGCGGAAATTCAGTACTTC. It specifies CASSPGGGLAEIQYF.

This clone was found a few times. This sequence joins TRBV19 and TRBJ2-7; 7 nucleotides agree with TRBD2. The CDR3 length is 16 residues. V was clipped by 5 bases and J by 2 bases; unmatched bases: 12. From germline, CDR1 is LNHDA and CDR2 SQIVND (reference sequence). The CDR3 DNA sequence: TGTGCCAGTAGTCCGAAGGGAGGGAGCGGTGCCTACGAGCAGTACTTC. The encoded protein is CASSPKGGSGAYEQYF.

This chain links TRBV11-3 with TRBJ2-2; the D gene is possibly TRBD2 (5 bases). The V gene's germline CDR1 is SGHNT and CDR2 YENEEA. The CDR3 contains 17 residues. V shed 5 bases and J shed 1 base, with 17 bases lying between them. DNA for the CDR3: TGTGCCAGCAGCCCGAATCTCGGGGATAGGAACACCGGGGAGCTGTTTTTT. It yields the protein CASSPNLGDRNTGELFF.

The rearrangement uses TRBV10-3 and TRBJ2-7; 10 bases agree with TRBD2. Germline CDR1 and CDR2: ENHRY and SYGVKD. This CDR3 is 14 amino acids long. The V gene end was trimmed by 9 bases and the J gene end by 4 bases; junction bases not matched to a gene: 9. The CDR3 region has the DNA TGTGCCATAGATGCTAGCGGGAGTGGGTACGAGCAGTACTTC. This encodes CAIDASGSGYEQYF.

This chain links TRBV30 with TRBJ2-7; D may be TRBD1 or TRBD2 (5 bases each). The CDR3 is 15 amino acids. From germline, CDR1 is GTSNPN and CDR2 SVGIG (reference sequence). Trimming took 0 bases from V and 2 from J, leaving 14 bases between them. In DNA form, the CDR3 reads TGTGCCTGGAGTGTACCGAACCGGGGACCCTACGAGCAGTACTTC. Its translation: CAWSVPNRGPYEQYF.

Only a few counts were recorded for this clone. The chain couples TRBV28 to TRBJ2-1; 11 bases align to TRBD2. V was pared by 6 bases and J by 7 bases, with 8 bases of the junction left unmatched. The CDR3 is 15 residues long. In germline, CDR1 is MDHEN, CDR2 SYDVKM. The CDR3 bases are TGTGCCAGCAGGAAGACTAGCGGGATTAAGAATGAGCAGTTCTTC. It codes for CASRKTSGIKNEQFF.

The J gene is TRBJ2-1, the V gene TRBV2; TRBD2 agrees at 7 bases. Trimming cost V 4 bases and J 8 bases; bases outside gene matches: 5. Germline-derived CDR1 and CDR2 are SNHLY and FYNNEI. This CDR3 is built from 13 residues. CDR3 loop: CASSGRGSDEQFF. DNA of the CDR3: TGTGCCAGCAGTGGGCGGGGGAGCGATGAGCAGTTCTTC. The full variable domain, with the rest looked up from reference TRBV2 and TRBJ2-1, is EPEVTQTPSHQVTQMGQEVILRCVPISNHLYFYWYRQILGQKVEFLVSFYNNEISEKSEIFDDQFSVERPDGSNFTLKIRSTKLEDSAMYFCASSGRGSDEQFFGPGTRLTVL.

The chain is built from TRBV5-1 and TRBJ2-3, with D hard to call. Trimming pared 7 bases from V and 7 bases from J, leaving 19 bases between. Germline CDR1 is SGHRS and CDR2 is YFSETQ. The CDR3 is made up of 14 amino acids. The CDR3, as DNA: TGCGCCAGCCATGATGTATCGACTGGGAATACGCAGTATTTT. This codes for CASHDVSTGNTQYF. Full variable domain (rest looked up from reference TRBV5-1 and TRBJ2-3): KAGVTQTPRYLIKTRGQQVTLSCSPISGHRSVSWYQQTPGQGLQFLFEYFSETQRNKGNFPGRFSGRQFSNSRSEMNVSTLELGDSALYLCASHDVSTGNTQYFGPGTRLTVL.

The rearrangement links TRBV6-1 to TRBJ2-3; tentatively, D is TRBD1 (5 bases). Deletions cut 2 bases from V and 8 bases from J, with 17 bases between. This CDR3 has 15 residues. Germline-derived CDR1 and CDR2 are MNHNS and SASEGT. In nucleotides, the CDR3 is TGTGCCAGCAGTGAACGGCAGGGTGGGATATCTACGCAGTATTTT. This codes for CASSERQGGISTQYF.

This rearrangement joins TRBV6-5 to TRBJ2-7; D possibly matches TRBD1 or TRBD2 (5 bases each). This CDR3 comprises 15 residues. CDR1 is MNHEY, CDR2 SVGAGI, per germline. Trimming cost V 2 bases and J 7 bases, with 18 bases left between them. The CDR3 DNA reads as TGTGCCAGCAGTTACCGTCAGGGAGTGGTCGGGGAGCAGTACTTC. It yields the protein CASSYRQGVVGEQYF.

The chain links TRBV28 to TRBJ2-1; 9 nucleotides line up with TRBD2. The junction had 9 bases not matched to a gene; V was cut back by 3 bases and J by 0 bases. The length of the CDR3 is 18 residues. In germline, CDR1 is MDHEN, CDR2 SYDVKM. CDR3 amino acids: CASSLGLAGRSSYNEQFF. The DNA for the CDR3 is TGTGCCAGCAGTTTGGGGCTAGCGGGAAGGTCCTCCTACAATGAGCAGTTCTTC.

In nucleotides, the CDR3 is TGCGCCAGCAGTAGACAGGGGAACTATGGCTACACCTTC. This sequence encodes CASSRQGNYGYTF. This chain connects TRBV5-1 to TRBJ1-2, with 8 bases that match TRBD1. The CDR3 is 13 amino acids. The J segment lost 2 bases and the V segment lost 5 bases, leaving 2 bases of the junction unmatched. CDR1 and CDR2 (germline): SGHRS, YFSETQ.

With regard to this clone: At one end the junction does not follow the germline gene, possibly because of a read error. The chain carries TRBV20-1 and TRBJ2-4, with 9 nucleotides matching TRBD1. The CDR3 totals 11 residues. Germline-derived CDR1 and CDR2 are DFQATT and SNEGSKA (reference sequence). In DNA form, the CDR3 reads TGCAGTGCCCAATACAGGGGGCAAGAATTTTTC. This sequence encodes CSAQYRGQEFF.

V gene TRBV5-1 combines with J gene TRBJ1-1, with 9 bases lining up with TRBD1. This CDR3 region has 15 residues. With V trimmed by 4 bases and J by 5 bases, 9 bases remained unmatched. Germline V lookup: CDR1 SGHRS, CDR2 YFSETQ. CDR3 sequence (DNA): TGCGCCAGCAGCGCACAGGGGGCGCGGGGGACTGAAGCTTTCTTT. Amino acid sequence: CASSAQGARGTEAFF.

This chain links TRBV5-1 with TRBJ1-4; no clear D gene. The V end was cut by 0 bases, the J end by 2 bases, with 5 bases between. The CDR3 runs to 14 residues. Germline V gene lookup returns CDR1 SGHRS and CDR2 YFSETQ. CDR3 nucleotide sequence: TGCGCCAGCAGCTTGGGCCCCACTAATGAAAAACTGTTTTTT. It translates to CASSLGPTNEKLFF.

Only a few counts were recorded for this clone. V and J are TRBV7-9 and TRBJ2-1; the match to TRBD1 covers 7 bases. The V and J ends lost 1 base and 1 base, in that order; junction bases with no gene match: 1. From germline, CDR1 is SEHNR and CDR2 FQNEAQ (reference sequence). The CDR3 sequence is 15 residues long. The CDR3 is CASSLGGQSYNEQFF. In nucleotides, the CDR3 is TGTGCCAGCAGCTTAGGGGGACAGTCCTACAATGAGCAGTTCTTC.

This clone has a handful of counts. This chain uses TRBV29-1 with TRBJ1-4; D perhaps matches TRBD1 (6 bases). CDR3 length equals 12 residues. Germline V gene sequence: CDR1 SQVTM, CDR2 ANQGSEA. This chain's CDR3 is CSAGQISEKLFF. CDR3 nucleotides: TGCAGTGCGGGACAAATCTCCGAAAAACTGTTTTTT.

The chain has TRBV20-1 and TRBJ1-2; D remains ambiguous. CDR3 size: 11 residues. The V and J ends lost 7 bases and 4 bases respectively, with 10 bases between them. The V gene's germline CDR1 is DFQATT and CDR2 SNEGSKA (reference sequence). Here the CDR3 DNA reads TGCAGTGTCTCCTTGGGCTATGGCTACACCTTC. Translated, it gives CSVSLGYGYTF.

V gene TRBV5-8 combines with J gene TRBJ2-3, with D hard to call. Trimming cost V 2 bases and J 3 bases, with 7 bases left between them. Germline CDR1 reads SGHTS; CDR2 reads YDEGEE. This CDR3 is 13 amino acids long. In nucleotides, the CDR3 is TGTGCCAGCAGCTTTCCGCTAACAGATACGCAGTATTTT. Amino acid sequence: CASSFPLTDTQYF.

The rearrangement uses TRBV28 and TRBJ1-1, with 7 nucleotides matching TRBD1. With V trimmed by 6 bases and J by 6 bases, 10 bases remained unmatched. CDR3 length: 14 amino acids. The germline V gene has CDR1 MDHEN and CDR2 SYDVKM. CDR3 sequence reads: CASSLDRVKAEAFF. The CDR3 DNA sequence: TGTGCCAGCAGCCTAGACAGGGTTAAGGCTGAAGCTTTCTTT.

The chain joins TRBV13 to TRBJ1-4; D remains unclear. With 8 bases removed from V and 5 bases from J, the gap between germline ends came to 15 bases. The CDR3 spans 14 residues. CDR1 is PRHDT, CDR2 FYEKMQ, per germline (reference sequence). Here the CDR3 reads CASRRSTSNEKLFF. The DNA of the CDR3 is TGTGCCAGCCGGCGGAGCACCTCCAATGAAAAACTGTTTTTT. Drawing the rest from reference TRBV13 and TRBJ1-4, the complete variable domain is AAGVIQSPRHLIKEKRETATLKCYPIPRHDTVYWYQQGPGQDPQFLISFYEKMQSDKGSIPDRFSAQQFSDYHSELNMSSLELGDSALYFCASRRSTSNEKLFFGSGTQLSVL.

This sequence joins TRBV6-1 and TRBJ1-5; 10 nucleotides match TRBD1. Germline loops: CDR1 MNHNS, CDR2 SASEGT. CDR3 length equals 15 residues. With V trimmed by 9 bases and J by 6 bases, 11 bases remained unmatched. The CDR3 loop is CASKFTGTGVQPQHF. The CDR3, as DNA: TGTGCCAGTAAGTTTACCGGGACAGGGGTTCAGCCCCAGCATTTT.

The chain recombines TRBV29-1 with TRBJ2-6, with unresolved D. CDR3 length equals 16 residues. CDR1 is SQVTM and CDR2 is ANQGSEA in the germline V gene. CDR3 nucleotide sequence: TGCTTCCACTGGCCAGGCCTCGTCTCTGGGGCCAACGTCCTGACTTTC. It yields the protein CFHWPGLVSGANVLTF.

This chain links TRBV5-1 with TRBJ2-3; D is uncertain. V lost 3 bases to trimming and J lost 2 bases, with 10 bases between them. CDR1 and CDR2 (germline): SGHRS, YFSETQ. This CDR3 spans 14 amino acids. This chain's CDR3 is CASSSLGHTDTQYF. The CDR3 DNA sequence: TGCGCCAGCAGCTCTCTTGGGCACACAGATACGCAGTATTTT.

The genes are TRBV15 and TRBJ2-2; no clear D gene. The V end was cut by 0 bases, the J end by 2 bases, with 4 bases between. CDR3 length: 14 residues. The germline CDR1 and CDR2 sequences are LNHNV and YYDKDF (reference sequence). CDR3 in amino acids: CATSRDLNTGELFF. The CDR3 DNA is TGTGCCACCAGCAGAGATCTTAACACCGGGGAGCTGTTTTTT.